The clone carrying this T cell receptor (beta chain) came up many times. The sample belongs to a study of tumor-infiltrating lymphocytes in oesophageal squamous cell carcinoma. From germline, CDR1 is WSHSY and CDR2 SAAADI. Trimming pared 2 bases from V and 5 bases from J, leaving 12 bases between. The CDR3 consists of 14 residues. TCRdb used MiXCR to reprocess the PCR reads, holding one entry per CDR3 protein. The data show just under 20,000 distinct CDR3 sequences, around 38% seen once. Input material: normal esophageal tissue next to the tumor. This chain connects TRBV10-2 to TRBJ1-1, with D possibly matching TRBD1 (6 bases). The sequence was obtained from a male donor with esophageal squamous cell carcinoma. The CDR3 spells CASSEGGGLTEAFF. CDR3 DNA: TGCGCCAGCAGTGAGGGGGGGGGCTTGACTGAAGCTTTCTTT.